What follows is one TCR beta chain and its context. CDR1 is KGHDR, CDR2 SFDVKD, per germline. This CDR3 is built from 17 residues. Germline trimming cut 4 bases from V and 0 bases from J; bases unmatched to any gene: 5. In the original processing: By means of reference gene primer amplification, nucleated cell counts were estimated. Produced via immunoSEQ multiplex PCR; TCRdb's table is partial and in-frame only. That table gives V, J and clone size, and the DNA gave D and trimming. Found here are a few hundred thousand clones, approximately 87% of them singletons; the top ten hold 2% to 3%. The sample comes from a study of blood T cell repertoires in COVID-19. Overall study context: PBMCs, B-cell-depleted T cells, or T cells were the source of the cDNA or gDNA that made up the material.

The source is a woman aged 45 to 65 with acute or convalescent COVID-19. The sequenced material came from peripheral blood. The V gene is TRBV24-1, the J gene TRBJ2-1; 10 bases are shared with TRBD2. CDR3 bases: TGTGCCACCAGTGACCCCTCTAGCGGGAGCTCCTACAATGAGCAGTTCTTC. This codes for CATSDPSSGSSYNEQFF.